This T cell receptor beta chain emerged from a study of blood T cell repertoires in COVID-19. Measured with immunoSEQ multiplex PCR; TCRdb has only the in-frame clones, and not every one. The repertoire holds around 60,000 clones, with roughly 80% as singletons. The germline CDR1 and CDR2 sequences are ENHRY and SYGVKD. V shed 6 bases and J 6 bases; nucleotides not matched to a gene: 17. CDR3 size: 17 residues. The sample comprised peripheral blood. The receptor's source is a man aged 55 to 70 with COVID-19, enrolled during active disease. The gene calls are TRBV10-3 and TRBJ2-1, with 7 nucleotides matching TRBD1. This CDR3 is CAIRRYSGTEGSNEQFF. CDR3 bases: TGTGCCATCAGGAGATACTCCGGGACAGAGGGTAGCAATGAGCAGTTCTTC.